Presented here are 30 T cell receptor beta chains from one specimen sequenced in a study of OX40 agonist ivuxolimab in advanced cancers. This table comes from immunoSEQ multiplex PCR, and its TCRdb copy is limited to in-frame clones, with some not included. The sample lists about 38,000 clones, over 70% occurring once. This specimen consisted of CD4+ or CD8+ T cells sorted from blood, obtained in a trial of the OX40 agonist ivuxolimab. Receptor source: an adult with an advanced solid tumor such as melanoma, head and neck, liver or kidney cancer.

The chain carries TRBV2 and TRBJ1-2, with a tentative D call TRBD1 (6 bases). The length of the CDR3 is 14 residues. V dropped 2 bases and J dropped 4 bases, with 11 bases sitting between them. Germline CDR1 is SNHLY and CDR2 is FYNNEI. The CDR3 DNA follows: TGTGCCAGCAGTGAACGGGGGCCGGGCTATGGCTACACCTTC. This sequence encodes CASSERGPGYGYTF.

The CDR3 bases are TGTGCCAGCAGTGAAGAAACATCCTACGAGCAGTACTTC. Translated: CASSEETSYEQYF. This chain links TRBV6-1 with TRBJ2-7; D unclear. The V and J ends lost 1 base and 1 base respectively, with 5 bases between them. Germline CDR1 reads MNHNS; CDR2 reads SASEGT. The CDR3 runs to 13 residues.

The V call is TRBV5-1, the J call TRBJ1-3; D is uncertain. CDR1 and CDR2 from the germline V gene are SGHRS and YFSETQ. The CDR3 sequence is 11 residues long. V was cut by 3 bases and J by 7 bases, with 5 bases left in between. CDR3 sequence: CASSSLNTIYF. The CDR3 region has the DNA TGCGCCAGCAGCTCACTCAACACCATATATTTT.

CDR3 DNA sequence: TGTGCCTGGAGTTTAACGGGGATAAGAGAGACCCAGTACTTC. This gives the protein CAWSLTGIRETQYF. The rearrangement uses TRBV30 and TRBJ2-5; D possibly corresponds to TRBD2 (5 bases). The germline CDR1 and CDR2 sequences are GTSNPN and SVGIG (reference sequence). V was pared by 2 bases and J by 4 bases, with 14 bases between. The CDR3 is made up of 14 amino acids.

The rearrangement joins TRBV6-5 to TRBJ2-5; a weak D match, TRBD1 (5 bases). The CDR3 loop spans 13 amino acids. Trimming removed 6 bases at V and 2 bases at J, with 10 bases between. Germline CDR1 MNHEY, CDR2 SVGAGI. CDR3 residues: CASSQGLQETQYF. CDR3 bases: TGTGCCAGCAGCCAGGGTCTTCAAGAGACCCAGTACTTC.

The CDR3 DNA sequence: TGCGCCAGCAGTGAGCGGGACAGGGGGATCTACGAGCAGTACTTC. Translated: CASSERDRGIYEQYF. The chain has TRBV10-2 and TRBJ2-7; 11 bases fit TRBD1. This CDR3 region has 15 residues. The trim removed 2 bases at V and 3 bases at J, leaving 3 bases unmatched. Germline assignment: CDR1 WSHSY and CDR2 SAAADI.

The rearrangement uses TRBV6-5 and TRBJ2-7, with 9 bases that match TRBD1. V dropped 4 bases and J dropped 4; count of bases not matched to a gene: 11. Germline V lookup: CDR1 MNHEY, CDR2 SVGAGI. This CDR3 has 16 residues. The CDR3 protein is CASSSRTGGNSYEQYF. CDR3 DNA sequence: TGTGCCAGCAGTTCTCGAACAGGGGGCAATTCGTACGAGCAGTACTTC.

The chain carries TRBV5-1 and TRBJ2-6; TRBD1 aligns across 7 bases. CDR3 length equals 15 residues. V was clipped by 5 bases and J by 0 bases; unmatched bases: 2. CDR1 is SGHRS, CDR2 YFSETQ, per germline. The chain's CDR3 is CASRPGGSGANVLTF. The CDR3 DNA follows: TGCGCCAGCAGGCCAGGGGGCTCTGGGGCCAACGTCCTGACTTTC. The whole variable domain, remainder taken from reference TRBV5-1 and TRBJ2-6, is KAGVTQTPRYLIKTRGQQVTLSCSPISGHRSVSWYQQTPGQGLQFLFEYFSETQRNKGNFPGRFSGRQFSNSRSEMNVSTLELGDSALYLCASRPGGSGANVLTFGAGSRLTVL.

The V call is TRBV7-7, the J call TRBJ2-2; D is unclear. Germline CDR1 is SSHAT and CDR2 is FNYEAQ (reference sequence). This CDR3 is built from 14 residues. Trimming took off 2 bases at V and 1 base at J, with 5 bases between the two ends. The CDR3 DNA reads TGTGCCAGCAGCTTAACCATGAACACCGGGGAGCTGTTTTTT. It yields the protein CASSLTMNTGELFF.

The chain joins TRBV23-1 to TRBJ1-2; 7 positions agree with TRBD1. TRBV23-1 is annotated as an ORF whose role is uncertain. V gave up 4 bases and J gave up 4 bases; unmatched junction bases: 12. This CDR3 comprises 16 residues. CDR3 nucleotide sequence: TGCGCCAGCAGTCGAGTGGGACAGACGCATACCTATGGCTACACCTTC. This encodes CASSRVGQTHTYGYTF.

V is TRBV28 and J is TRBJ1-3; 7 positions match TRBD1. Germline CDR1 is MDHEN and CDR2 is SYDVKM. The CDR3 covers 15 residues. The V gene end was trimmed by 8 bases and the J gene end by 0 bases; junction bases not matched to a gene: 7. Here the CDR3 DNA reads TGTGCCAGCCACCGGGACAGTTACTCTGGAAACACCATATATTTT. Residues: CASHRDSYSGNTIYF.

There are a few counts of this clone. The V call is TRBV6-6, the J call TRBJ2-7; no clear D gene. The V end was cut by 3 bases, the J end by 4 bases, with 10 bases between. The CDR3 extends over 13 amino acids. Germline-derived CDR1 and CDR2 are MNHNY and SVGAGI (reference sequence). Written as DNA, the CDR3 is TGTGCCAGCAGTTATCCGCCGGTTTACGAGCAGTACTTC. Its translation is CASSYPPVYEQYF.

Here the CDR3 reads CASSTWTGGRAGYEQYF. Written as DNA, the CDR3 is TGTGCCAGCAGCACCTGGACAGGGGGTAGGGCCGGATACGAGCAGTACTTC. This sequence joins TRBV7-6 and TRBJ2-7, with TRBD1 matching over 10 bases. CDR1 and CDR2 from the germline V gene are SGHVS and FNYEAQ. The CDR3 runs 17 residues. V lost 5 bases, J lost 4 bases, and 14 bases stayed unmatched.

The chain carries TRBV5-1 and TRBJ2-1; perhaps D is TRBD1 or TRBD2 (5 bases each). The V end lost 4 bases, the J end lost 1 base, and 18 bases lay between the germline ends. The CDR3 length is 17 residues. CDR1 is SGHRS and CDR2 is YFSETQ in the germline V gene. In DNA, the CDR3 is TGCGCCAGCAGCCCTAGGCCGGGACGGCAGTCCTACAATGAGCAGTTCTTC. This encodes CASSPRPGRQSYNEQFF.

The CDR3 sequence: CAWSPGENTEAFF. The DNA for the CDR3 is TGTGCCTGGAGTCCAGGGGAGAACACTGAAGCTTTCTTT. The chain uses TRBV30 and TRBJ1-1; weak D call: TRBD1 (6 bases). The CDR3 has 13 amino acids. V was trimmed by 2 bases and J by 1 base, leaving 8 bases between them. Germline-derived CDR1 and CDR2 are GTSNPN and SVGIG (reference sequence).

J is TRBJ2-1 and V is TRBV30; 13 nucleotides agree with TRBD2. The CDR3 length is 14 residues. The trim removed 5 bases at V and 7 bases at J, leaving 5 bases unmatched. The V gene's germline CDR1 is GTSNPN and CDR2 SVGIG (reference sequence). DNA of the CDR3: TGTGCCTGGTGCCGACTAGCGGGAGGTAATGAGCAGTTCTTC. It encodes CAWCRLAGGNEQFF.

This clone occurred a few times. The J gene is TRBJ2-2, the V gene TRBV7-8, with 9 bases that match TRBD1. J lost 4 bases, V lost 8 bases, and 5 bases had no gene match. The CDR3 consists of 14 residues. Germline loops: CDR1 SGHVS, CDR2 FQNEAQ. The chain's CDR3 is CASGGTGFTGELFF. Here the CDR3 DNA reads TGTGCCAGCGGGGGGACAGGGTTCACCGGGGAGCTGTTTTTT.

This chain joins TRBV10-3 and TRBJ1-6; tentative D call: TRBD1 (5 bases). Looked up from germline, CDR1 is ENHRY and CDR2 is SYGVKD. Trimming left V 0 bases short and J 4 bases short, with 13 bases between. This CDR3 has 17 residues. The CDR3 nucleotides are TGTGCCATCAGTGAGTCGACGGGGGGGTCTTATAATTCACCCCTCCACTTT. This gives the protein CAISESTGGSYNSPLHF.

This rearrangement joins TRBV14 to TRBJ1-3, with D possibly TRBD1 on 6 matching bases. The CDR3 runs to 14 residues. V lost 4 bases and J 4 bases, leaving 11 bases between the germline ends. Germline V gives CDR1 SGHDN, CDR2 FVKESK. CDR3 protein: CASSPTGGGNTIYF. The CDR3 DNA reads TGTGCCAGCAGCCCGACAGGAGGGGGAAACACCATATATTTT.

The CDR3 reads CASSFTPSGGAGETQYF. For the CDR3, the DNA is TGCGCCAGCAGCTTTACGCCTAGCGGGGGGGCCGGGGAGACCCAGTACTTC. J is TRBJ2-5 and V is TRBV5-1, with 12 bases that match TRBD2. This CDR3 contains 17 residues. V lost 2 bases, J lost 5 bases, and 10 bases stayed unmatched. Germline-derived CDR1 and CDR2 are SGHRS and YFSETQ.

The gene calls are TRBV2 and TRBJ1-1, with a tentative D call TRBD1 (6 bases). Germline V CDR1 and CDR2: SNHLY, FYNNEI. V lost 6 bases and J 0 bases, leaving 11 bases between the germline ends. The CDR3 runs 14 residues. CDR3 loop: CASRQDSLNTEAFF. The DNA of the CDR3 is TGTGCCAGCAGGCAGGACAGTTTGAACACTGAAGCTTTCTTT.

J is TRBJ2-7 and V is TRBV18, with D possibly being TRBD1 (6 bases). The length of the CDR3 is 12 residues. Germline V CDR1 and CDR2: KGHSH, LQKENI. Trimming removed 6 bases at V and 6 bases at J, with 12 bases between. The CDR3 region has the DNA TGTGCCAGCTCGGACAGTGTTGGCGAGCAGTACTTC. Translation: CASSDSVGEQYF.

The gene calls are TRBV11-2 and TRBJ2-1; a weak D match, TRBD1 (5 bases). V gave up 4 bases and J gave up 4 bases, with 14 bases separating them. This CDR3 spans 15 amino acids. Germline loops: CDR1 SGHAT, CDR2 FQNNGV. CDR3 loop: CASSSRAQLYNEQFF. CDR3 coding DNA: TGTGCCAGCAGCTCCAGGGCCCAACTGTACAATGAGCAGTTCTTC.

The chain is built from TRBV16 and TRBJ1-5; 8 bases are a match to TRBD1. Germline V gives CDR1 KGHSY, CDR2 FQNENV. The trim removed 4 bases at V and 1 base at J, leaving 3 bases unmatched. The CDR3 covers 15 residues. The CDR3 DNA sequence: TGTGCCAGCAGCCCGGGACAGGCGAGCAATCAGCCCCAGCATTTT. Protein product: CASSPGQASNQPQHF.

V gene TRBV19 combines with J gene TRBJ2-1; TRBD2 might be the D (7 bases). Germline assignment: CDR1 LNHDA and CDR2 SQIVND (reference sequence). V was cut by 9 bases and J by 9 bases, with 21 bases left in between. The length of the CDR3 is 14 residues. The DNA of the CDR3 is TGTGCCAGCTCTGAAGGGGGGGGAAGGAGTGAGCAGTTCTTC. The encoded protein is CASSEGGGRSEQFF.

The CDR3 DNA reads TGTGCCTGGGCGGGGGTGGCTGATACGCAGTATTTT. The encoded protein is CAWAGVADTQYF. This chain connects TRBV30 to TRBJ2-3; 7 positions match TRBD2. Trimming cost V 5 bases and J 6 bases; bases outside gene matches: 5. There are 12 residues in the CDR3. Germline V gene data show CDR1 as GTSNPN and CDR2 as SVGIG (reference sequence).

The chain combines TRBV5-1 with TRBJ2-1; possibly TRBD2 for D (6 bases). Germline V CDR1 and CDR2: SGHRS, YFSETQ. V was trimmed by 5 bases and J by 6 bases, leaving 9 bases between them. The length of the CDR3 is 12 residues. The CDR3 sequence: CASSGEANEQFF. The CDR3 DNA sequence: TGCGCCAGCAGTGGGGAGGCCAATGAGCAGTTCTTC.

As to this clone: The same CDR3 is also encoded by other DNA sequences in this sample. J is TRBJ2-5 and V is TRBV7-9; no clear D. The CDR3 has 13 amino acids. Deletions cut 5 bases from V and 3 bases from J, with 10 bases between. Germline V lookup: CDR1 SEHNR, CDR2 FQNEAQ (reference sequence). This CDR3 reads CASSRNKKETQYF. The CDR3 coding sequence is TGTGCCAGCAGCAGAAACAAGAAAGAGACCCAGTACTTC.

This chain links TRBV9 with TRBJ1-3; the match to TRBD1 covers 7 bases. Trimming took 3 bases from V and 0 from J; bases not matched to a gene: 3. Germline CDR1 and CDR2: SGDLS and YYNGEE. The CDR3 runs 15 residues. CDR3 region: CASSAGTVSGNTIYF. The CDR3 DNA reads TGTGCCAGCAGCGCGGGGACAGTCTCTGGAAACACCATATATTTT. The full variable domain, its missing parts supplied by reference TRBV9 and TRBJ1-3, is DSGVTQTPKHLITATGQRVTLRCSPRSGDLSVYWYQQSLDQGLQFLIQYYNGEERAKGNILERFSAQQFPDLHSELNLSSLELGDSALYFCASSAGTVSGNTIYFGEGSWLTVV.

The chain combines TRBV4-2 with TRBJ2-2; 16 bases map to TRBD2. CDR1 is LGHNA, CDR2 YNFKEQ, per germline. The CDR3 runs 19 residues. The V and J ends lost 1 base and 5 bases, in that order; junction bases with no gene match: 7. CDR3 loop: CASSQGYGTSGRDTGELFF. The DNA of the CDR3 is TGTGCCAGCAGCCAAGGGTATGGGACTAGCGGGAGGGATACCGGGGAGCTGTTTTTT.